This T cell receptor (beta chain) was captured by sequencing in a study of T cell changes during pregnancy in multiple sclerosis. Trimming took 5 bases from V and 6 from J; bases not matched to a gene: 10. Germline V gene sequence: CDR1 SEHNR, CDR2 FQNEAQ (reference sequence). There are 14 residues in the CDR3. Profiling relied on immunoSEQ multiplex PCR, and the TCRdb table lists in-frame clones only, not all of them. The sample consists of over 50,000 clones, approximately 90% of them appearing once. Material for sequencing was peripheral blood from another person, used as feeder cells. This chain connects TRBV7-9 to TRBJ2-7, with TRBD1 matching over 7 bases. The TCR was taken from a human donor whose cells served as feeder cells for cultures in a pregnancy study. The CDR3 bases are TGTGCCAGCAGCCCCCGTACAGGGGCGCCCGAGCAGTACTTC. Amino acids: CASSPRTGAPEQYF.